This T cell receptor (beta chain) emerged from a study of shared clonotypes between healthy human individuals. On the study more broadly: The study enrolled a couple of women and a few men aged 18 to 49. Findings and caveats of the study: Non-shared clonotypes had lower generation probabilities than those shared by all four donors.

Measured with immunoSEQ multiplex PCR; TCRdb has only the in-frame clones, and not every one. The data show roughly 1,800,000 clones, with about 95% seen just once and approximately 1% held by the top ten. CDR3 length: 14 residues. CDR1 and CDR2 from the germline V gene are SEHNR and FQNEAQ (reference sequence). V gave up 5 bases and J gave up 3 bases; unmatched junction bases: 4. Remarks on this clone: Its antigen is currently unknown. This same CDR3 is encoded by further DNA sequences in the sample.

Naive CD8 cells comprised CD45RO-negative, CCR7-positively selected cells, excluding terminally differentiated effector memory CD45RA+ cells. This receptor was taken from a man aged 18-30 years in good health. This chain uses TRBV7-9 with TRBJ2-5; 9 positions agree with TRBD1. The sequencing sample was made of naive CD8+ T cells sorted from blood. In DNA form, the CDR3 reads TGTGCCAGCAGCCCGACAGGGGGGGAAGAGACCCAGTACTTC. It yields the protein CASSPTGGEETQYF.